This T cell receptor beta chain was profiled in a study of T-cell reconstitution after alpha-beta-depleted transplantation in children. Points from the study as a whole: Fresh T-cell production supplied most of the T-cell counts and diversity seen one year after transplant. Surviving thymic progenitors and recipient T cells were the source of high TCRbeta diversity at day 60 in some patients. Expanded graft clones, several hundred of them, were reportedly the source of alpha-beta T cells about two months after transplant.

Unmatched junction bases numbered 1, after V lost 0 bases and J lost 3 bases. CDR1 and CDR2 from the germline V gene are LNHNV and YYDKDF (reference sequence). The CDR3 runs to 15 residues. Preparation of the TCRbeta library involved a method that used unique molecular identifiers. TCRdb re-called the PCR reads through MiXCR, storing one row per CDR3 protein. Here the sample spans about 120,000 distinct CDR3 sequences, 20% to 25% being singletons. This clonotype was counted many times. What it binds is unknown. The chain couples TRBV15 to TRBJ2-1, with 8 bases fitting TRBD2. This clonotype was obtained from a male patient aged 2-9 years who had a stem cell transplant for chronic granulomatous disease, so the T cells may come from the graft donor. The sequences come from PBMCs, mostly from graft donor cells, collected 180 days after TCRalphabeta/CD19-depleted stem cell transplant. The CDR3 DNA follows: TGTGCCACCAGCAGAGATACTAGCGGCTACAATGAGCAGTTCTTC. This gives the protein CATSRDTSGYNEQFF.